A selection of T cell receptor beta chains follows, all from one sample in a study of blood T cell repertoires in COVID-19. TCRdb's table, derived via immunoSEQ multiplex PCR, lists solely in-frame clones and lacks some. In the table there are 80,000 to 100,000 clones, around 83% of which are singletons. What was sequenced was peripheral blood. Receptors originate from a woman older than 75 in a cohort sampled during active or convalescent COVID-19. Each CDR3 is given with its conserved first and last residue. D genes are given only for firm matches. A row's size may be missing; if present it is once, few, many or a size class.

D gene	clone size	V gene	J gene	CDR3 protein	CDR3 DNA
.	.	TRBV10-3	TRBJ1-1	CAIRRTGGAFF	TGTGCCATCAGAAGGACTGGGGGGGCTTTCTTT
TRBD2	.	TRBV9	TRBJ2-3	CASSVVGTSGRVTDTQYF	TGTGCCAGCAGCGTAGTCGGGACTAGCGGGAGAGTAACAGATACGCAGTATTTT
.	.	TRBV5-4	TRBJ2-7	CASSLEQDTYEQYF	TGTGCCAGCAGCTTGGAACAGGATACCTACGAGCAGTACTTC
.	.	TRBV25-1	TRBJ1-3	CASSEYSGNTIYF	TGTGCCAGCAGTGAATATTCGGGAAACACCATATATTTT
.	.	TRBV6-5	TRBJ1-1	CASSYSSPQTVFF	TGTGCCAGCAGTTACTCGAGTCCTCAAACGGTGTTCTTT
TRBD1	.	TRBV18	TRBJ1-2	CASSQTGQGNYGYTF	TGTGCCAGCTCACAAACCGGACAGGGTAACTATGGCTACACCTTC
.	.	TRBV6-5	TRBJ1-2	CASTLTGNYGYTF	TGTGCCAGCACCCTGACAGGAAACTATGGCTACACCTTC
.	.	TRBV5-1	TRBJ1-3	CASSLEALGTLSGNTIYF	TGCGCCAGCAGCCTGGAGGCATTAGGGACTCTCTCTGGAAACACCATATATTTT
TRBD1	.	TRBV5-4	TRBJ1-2	CASSLAFSGTGGSGYGYTF	TGTGCCAGCAGCTTGGCTTTTTCTGGGACAGGGGGTTCGGGCTATGGCTACACCTTC
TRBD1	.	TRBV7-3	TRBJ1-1	CASSSNRGTEAFF	TGTGCCAGCAGCTCAAACAGGGGCACTGAAGCTTTCTTT
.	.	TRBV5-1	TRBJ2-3	CASSLPGLPVDTQYF	TGCGCCAGCAGTTTACCGGGACTCCCGGTTGATACGCAGTATTTT
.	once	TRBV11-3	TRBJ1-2	CASSLGGQGYGYTF	TGTGCCAGCAGCTTAGGGGGACAAGGGTATGGCTACACCTTC
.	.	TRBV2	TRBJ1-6	CASSSTGTNYNSPLHF	TGTGCCAGCAGCTCAACAGGGACCAACTATAATTCACCCCTCCACTTT
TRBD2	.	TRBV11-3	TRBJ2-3	CASSLGLAGDTQYF	TGTGCCAGCAGCCTCGGACTAGCAGGAGATACGCAGTATTTT
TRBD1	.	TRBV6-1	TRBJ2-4	CASSERGLNIQYF	TGTGCCAGCAGTGAAAGGGGGCTGAACATTCAGTACTTC
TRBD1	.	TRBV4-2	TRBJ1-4	CASSYSPGQGFEKLFF	TGTGCCAGCAGCTATTCACCGGGACAGGGTTTTGAAAAACTGTTTTTT
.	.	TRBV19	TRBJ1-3	CASSILGGVSGNTIYF	TGTGCCAGTAGTATCCTCGGGGGGGTCTCTGGAAACACCATATATTTT
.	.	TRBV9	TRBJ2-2	CASSVSGRQGTTGELFF	TGTGCCAGCAGCGTATCCGGTCGGCAGGGTACCACCGGGGAGCTGTTTTTT
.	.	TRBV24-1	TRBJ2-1	CAASGGLGVNEQFF	TGTGCCGCGTCAGGGGGACTAGGGGTCAATGAGCAGTTCTTC
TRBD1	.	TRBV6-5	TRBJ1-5	CASSYRQGAHQPQHF	TGTGCCAGCAGTTATCGGCAGGGGGCCCATCAGCCCCAGCATTTT
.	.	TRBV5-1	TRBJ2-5	CASSLASSKETQYF	TGCGCCAGCAGCTTGGCGAGCTCGAAAGAGACCCAGTACTTC
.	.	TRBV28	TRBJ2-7	CASSFVMGPEQYF	TGTGCCAGCAGTTTCGTTATGGGGCCAGAGCAGTACTTC
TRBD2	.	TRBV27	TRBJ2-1	CASSMTSGFTYNEQFF	TGTGCCAGCAGTATGACTAGCGGATTTACCTACAATGAGCAGTTCTTC
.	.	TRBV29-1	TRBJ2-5	CSVPNGRGETQYF	TGCAGCGTTCCTAATGGACGGGGGGAGACCCAGTACTTC
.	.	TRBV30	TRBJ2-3	CAWSVRTDTQYF	TGTGCCTGGAGTGTACGGACAGATACGCAGTATTTT
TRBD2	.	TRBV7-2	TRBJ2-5	CASSLEDFGGRARETQYF	TGTGCCAGCAGCTTAGAGGATTTCGGCGGGAGGGCCAGGGAGACCCAGTACTTC
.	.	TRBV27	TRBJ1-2	CASSLSFMGRAVPHTF	TGTGCCAGCAGTTTATCGTTTATGGGGAGGGCAGTCCCACACACCTTC
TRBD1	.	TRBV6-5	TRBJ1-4	CASRTTGATNEKLFF	TGTGCCAGCAGAACCACAGGGGCAACTAATGAAAAACTGTTTTTT
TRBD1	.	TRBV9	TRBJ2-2	CASSRGQGGTGELFF	TGTGCCAGCAGCCGCGGACAGGGTGGCACCGGGGAGCTGTTTTTT
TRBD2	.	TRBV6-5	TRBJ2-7	CASSFGREGYEQYF	TGTGCCAGCAGTTTCGGTAGGGAGGGGTACGAGCAGTACTTC
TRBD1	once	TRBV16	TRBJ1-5	CASSQSGDRVQPQHF	TGTGCCAGCAGCCAATCGGGGGACAGGGTACAGCCCCAGCATTTT
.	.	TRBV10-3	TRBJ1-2	CAIAESNYGYTF	TGTGCCATCGCGGAATCTAACTATGGCTACACCTTC
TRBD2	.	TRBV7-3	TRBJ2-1	CASSLLAVNSYNEQFF	TGTGCCAGCAGCTTACTAGCGGTGAACTCCTACAATGAGCAGTTCTTC
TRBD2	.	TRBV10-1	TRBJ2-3	CASSDPGAPGGTQYF	TGCGCCAGCAGTGACCCCGGGGCCCCGGGGGGTACGCAGTATTTT
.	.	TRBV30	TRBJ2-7	CAWGVSEQYF	TGTGCCTGGGGAGTCAGCGAGCAGTACTTC
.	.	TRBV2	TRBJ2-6	CASSPLQYGANVLTF	TGTGCCAGCAGCCCCCTGCAGTATGGGGCCAACGTCCTGACTTTC
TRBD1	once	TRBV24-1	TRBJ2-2	CATSDWTGSNTGELFF	TGTGCCACCAGTGACTGGACAGGTTCGAACACCGGGGAGCTGTTTTTT
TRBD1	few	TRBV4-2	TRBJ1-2	CASSPSDRDARGYTF	TGTGCCAGCAGCCCTTCCGACAGGGACGCGAGGGGCTACACCTTC
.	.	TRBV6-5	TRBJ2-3	CASSFSGGKADTQYF	TGTGCCAGCAGTTTTTCGGGCGGGAAGGCAGATACGCAGTATTTT
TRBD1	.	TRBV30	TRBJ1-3	CAWRTGGLGTIYF	TGTGCCTGGAGGACAGGGGGCCTCGGCACCATATATTTT
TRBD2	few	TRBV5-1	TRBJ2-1	CASSLTASGRYNEQFF	TGCGCCAGCAGCTTGACAGCTAGCGGGAGGTACAATGAGCAGTTCTTC
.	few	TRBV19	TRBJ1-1	CASSIVGVNTEAFF	TGTGCCAGTAGTATAGTTGGAGTGAACACTGAAGCTTTCTTT
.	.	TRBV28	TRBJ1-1	CASSREVENTEAFF	TGTGCCAGCAGCCGAGAGGTGGAGAACACTGAAGCTTTCTTT
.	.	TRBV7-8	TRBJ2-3	CASSSFGAADTQYF	TGTGCCAGCAGCTCTTTTGGAGCAGCAGATACGCAGTATTTT
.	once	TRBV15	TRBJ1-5	CATSRALLQGNQPQHF	TGTGCCACCAGCAGAGCTCTTCTCCAGGGCAATCAGCCCCAGCATTTT
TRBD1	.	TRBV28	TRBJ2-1	CASSAVVTGALNEQFF	TGTGCCAGCAGCGCTGTGGTAACAGGGGCCCTCAATGAGCAGTTCTTC
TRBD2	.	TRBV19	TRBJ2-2	CASRSPGLAENTGELFF	TGTGCCAGTAGATCACCGGGCCTAGCGGAGAACACCGGGGAGCTGTTTTTT